One sample yielded the 6 T cell receptor beta chains listed below, sequenced in a study of technical replicates of blood from a handful of donors. The table came from immunoSEQ multiplex PCR; TCRdb's copy has only in-frame clones and leaves some out. This sample has tens of thousands of clones, with 95% to 97% found just once. The specimen sequenced was T cells isolated from PBMCs. All receptors derive from a human donor in good health.

The chain carries TRBV29-1 and TRBJ2-7, with 9 bases aligning to TRBD2. The ends lost 4 bases at V and 2 bases at J; junction bases unmatched: 3. The CDR3 covers 13 residues. Looked up from germline, CDR1 is SQVTM and CDR2 is ANQGSEA. The CDR3 spells CSVVASGAYEQYF. For the CDR3, the DNA is TGCAGCGTTGTGGCTAGCGGGGCCTACGAGCAGTACTTC.

V and J are TRBV30 and TRBJ2-1; TRBD2 is a possible D gene (6 bases). Germline CDR1 reads GTSNPN; CDR2 reads SVGIG (reference sequence). The CDR3 runs 16 residues. Trimming cost V 0 bases and J 4 bases, with 16 bases left between them. CDR3 nucleotides: TGTGCCTGGAGTGTACTAGGCGGGATATCGTACAATGAGCAGTTCTTC. Translating it yields CAWSVLGGISYNEQFF.

In its sample, this clone was seen once. The chain recombines TRBV7-3 with TRBJ2-2; D might be TRBD2 (6 bases). V shed 5 bases and J shed 3 bases, with 13 bases lying between them. The CDR3 has 15 amino acids. CDR1 and CDR2 (germline): SGHTA, FQGTGA. In DNA, the CDR3 is TGTGCCAGCAGCCCCAGACTAGGAGACACCGGGGAGCTGTTTTTT. Its protein product is CASSPRLGDTGELFF.

This chain uses TRBV10-3 with TRBJ1-4; D is unclear. This CDR3 is built from 15 residues. V lost 0 bases and J 8 bases, leaving 13 bases between the germline ends. Per the germline V gene, CDR1 is ENHRY and CDR2 is SYGVKD. The CDR3 DNA reads TGTGCCATCAGTGAGTCCGGTCTTACTGAGGAAAAACTGTTTTTT. Translating it yields CAISESGLTEEKLFF.

This clone was counted once. The rearrangement uses TRBV29-1 and TRBJ2-1; the match to TRBD2 covers 7 bases. After removal of 4 bases from V and 7 bases from J, the junction contained 7 bases not matched to a gene. The germline CDR1 and CDR2 sequences are SQVTM and ANQGSEA. This CDR3 spans 13 amino acids. The CDR3 is CSVVGGLENEQFF. In DNA form, the CDR3 reads TGCAGCGTTGTGGGAGGGCTTGAAAATGAGCAGTTCTTC.

This clone was observed a single time. The V and J genes are TRBV6-6 and TRBJ1-2, with D perhaps TRBD1 (6 bases). The CDR3 contains 12 residues. Germline loops: CDR1 MNHNY, CDR2 SVGAGI (reference sequence). Between the trimmed V and J ends, which lost 7 bases and 8 bases, there was a span of 14 bases. For the CDR3, the DNA is TGTGCCAGCACCTCCACAGGGAAAGGCTACACCTTC. It translates to CASTSTGKGYTF.